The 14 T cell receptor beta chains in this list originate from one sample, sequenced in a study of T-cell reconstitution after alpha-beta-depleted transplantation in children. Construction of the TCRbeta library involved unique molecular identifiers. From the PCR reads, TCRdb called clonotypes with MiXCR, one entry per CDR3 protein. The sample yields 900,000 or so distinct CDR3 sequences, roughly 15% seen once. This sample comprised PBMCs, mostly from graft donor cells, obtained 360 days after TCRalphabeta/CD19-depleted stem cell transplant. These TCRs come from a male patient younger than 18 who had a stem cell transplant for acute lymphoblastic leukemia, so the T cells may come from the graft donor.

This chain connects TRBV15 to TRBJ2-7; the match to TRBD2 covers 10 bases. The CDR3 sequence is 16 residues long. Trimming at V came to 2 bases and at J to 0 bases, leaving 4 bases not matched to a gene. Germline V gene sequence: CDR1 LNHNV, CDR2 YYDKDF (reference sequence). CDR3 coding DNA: TGTGCCACCAGCAGACGACTAGCGGGTGGCTCCTACGAGCAGTACTTC. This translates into CATSRRLAGGSYEQYF.

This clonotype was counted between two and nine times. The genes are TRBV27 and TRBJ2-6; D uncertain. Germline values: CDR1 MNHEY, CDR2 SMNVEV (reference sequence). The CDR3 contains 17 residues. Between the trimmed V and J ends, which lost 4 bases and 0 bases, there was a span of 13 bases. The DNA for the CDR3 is TGTGCCAGCAGTTACCTCCTTCCTACCTCTGGGGCCAACGTCCTGACTTTC. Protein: CASSYLLPTSGANVLTF.

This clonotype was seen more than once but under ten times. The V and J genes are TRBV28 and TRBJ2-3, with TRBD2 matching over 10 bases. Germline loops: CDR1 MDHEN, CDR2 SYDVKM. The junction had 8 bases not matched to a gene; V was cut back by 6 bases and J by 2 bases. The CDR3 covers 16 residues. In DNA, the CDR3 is TGTGCCAGCAGCCTGGGACTAGCGAGAGACACAGATACGCAGTATTTT. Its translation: CASSLGLARDTDTQYF.

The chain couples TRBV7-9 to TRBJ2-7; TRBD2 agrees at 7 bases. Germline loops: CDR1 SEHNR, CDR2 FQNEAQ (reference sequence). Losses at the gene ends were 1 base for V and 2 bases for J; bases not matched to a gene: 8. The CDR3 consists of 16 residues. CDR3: CASSLVVAGPPYEQYF. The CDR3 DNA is TGTGCCAGCAGCTTAGTGGTAGCGGGCCCTCCCTACGAGCAGTACTTC.

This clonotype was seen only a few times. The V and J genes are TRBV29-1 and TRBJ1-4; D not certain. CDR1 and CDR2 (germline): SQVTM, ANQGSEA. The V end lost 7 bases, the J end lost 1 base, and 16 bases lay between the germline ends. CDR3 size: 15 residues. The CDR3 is CSAPDPRETNEKLFF. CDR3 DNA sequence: TGCAGCGCTCCCGACCCGCGGGAAACTAATGAAAAACTGTTTTTT.

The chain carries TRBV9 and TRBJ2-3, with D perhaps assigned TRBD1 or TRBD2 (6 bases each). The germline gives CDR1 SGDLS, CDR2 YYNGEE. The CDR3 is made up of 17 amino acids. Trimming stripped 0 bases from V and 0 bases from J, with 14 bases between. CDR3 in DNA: TGTGCCAGCAGCGTAGCTCGGGGGACACTTAGCACAGATACGCAGTATTTT. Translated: CASSVARGTLSTDTQYF.

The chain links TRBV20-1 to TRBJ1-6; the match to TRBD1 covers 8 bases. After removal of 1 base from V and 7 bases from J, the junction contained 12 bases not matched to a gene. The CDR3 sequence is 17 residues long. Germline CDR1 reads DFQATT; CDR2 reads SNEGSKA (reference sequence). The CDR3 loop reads CSARGEPGQGKNSPLHF. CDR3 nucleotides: TGCAGTGCTAGAGGTGAACCCGGACAGGGAAAGAATTCACCCCTCCACTTT.

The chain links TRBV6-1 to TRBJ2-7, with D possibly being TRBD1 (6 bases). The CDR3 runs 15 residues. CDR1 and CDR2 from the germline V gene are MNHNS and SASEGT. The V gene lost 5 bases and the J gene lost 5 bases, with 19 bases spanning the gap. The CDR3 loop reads CASSKNPGANHEQYF. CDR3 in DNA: TGTGCCAGCAGTAAGAATCCAGGGGCGAACCACGAGCAGTACTTC.

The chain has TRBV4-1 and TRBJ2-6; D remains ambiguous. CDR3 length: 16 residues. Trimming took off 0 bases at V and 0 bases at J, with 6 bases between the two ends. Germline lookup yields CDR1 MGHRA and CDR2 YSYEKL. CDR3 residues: CASSQDRFSGANVLTF. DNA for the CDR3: TGCGCCAGCAGCCAAGACAGGTTCTCTGGGGCCAACGTCCTGACTTTC.

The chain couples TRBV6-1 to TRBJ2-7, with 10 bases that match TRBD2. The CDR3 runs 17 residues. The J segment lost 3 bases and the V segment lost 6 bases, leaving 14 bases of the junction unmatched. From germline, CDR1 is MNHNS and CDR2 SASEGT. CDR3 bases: TGTGCCAGCAGCCCCTTTCCACGACTAGCGGGTATCTACGAGCAGTACTTC. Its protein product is CASSPFPRLAGIYEQYF.

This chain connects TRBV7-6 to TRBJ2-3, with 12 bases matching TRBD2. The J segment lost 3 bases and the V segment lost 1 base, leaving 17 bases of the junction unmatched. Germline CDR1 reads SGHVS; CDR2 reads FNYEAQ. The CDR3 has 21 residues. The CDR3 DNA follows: TGTGCCAGCAGCTTAGTAGGGAGACTAGCGGGAGATCTGAGGAGGACAGATACGCAGTATTTT. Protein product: CASSLVGRLAGDLRRTDTQYF.

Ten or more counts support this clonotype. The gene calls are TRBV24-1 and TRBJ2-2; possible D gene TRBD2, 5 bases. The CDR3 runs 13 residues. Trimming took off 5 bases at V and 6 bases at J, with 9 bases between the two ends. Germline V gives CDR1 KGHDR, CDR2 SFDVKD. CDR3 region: CATSVGRAGELFF. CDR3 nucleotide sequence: TGTGCCACCAGTGTCGGGCGGGCCGGGGAGCTGTTTTTT.

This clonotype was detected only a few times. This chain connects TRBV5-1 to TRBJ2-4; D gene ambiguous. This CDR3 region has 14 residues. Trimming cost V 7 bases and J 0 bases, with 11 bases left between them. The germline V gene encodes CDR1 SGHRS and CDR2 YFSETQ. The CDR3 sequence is CASGQREAKNIQYF. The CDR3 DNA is TGCGCCAGCGGCCAACGCGAAGCCAAAAACATTCAGTACTTC.

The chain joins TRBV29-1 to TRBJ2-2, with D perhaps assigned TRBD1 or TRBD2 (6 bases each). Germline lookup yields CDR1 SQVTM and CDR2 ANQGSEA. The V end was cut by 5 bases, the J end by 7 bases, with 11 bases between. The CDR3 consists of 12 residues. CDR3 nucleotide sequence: TGCAGCGTTCTACAGGGAGGCGGGGAGCTGTTTTTT. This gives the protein CSVLQGGGELFF.